The following is a T cell receptor (beta chain) sequence with its context. What it recognizes is unknown. With 1 base removed from V and 4 bases from J, the gap between germline ends came to 4 bases. The CDR3 is 12 amino acids. Germline CDR1 is SNHLY and CDR2 is FYNNEI. Using immunoSEQ multiplex PCR, the repertoire was profiled, and TCRdb retains in-frame clones only, with some absent. The repertoire includes 75,000 to 95,000 clones, 85% of them detected once, and just under 4.5% sits in the top ten. No infections or other immune events were documented during collection. The data were obtained in a study of identifying expanded T cells in peripheral blood. Study conclusions and caveats: Differentially abundant clones: around 1.2 between replicates, roughly 16 at two to three weeks, less than 20 at four. Approximately two-week clone count variance significantly increased as total template count grew.

The gene calls are TRBV2 and TRBJ1-2; the D is unclear. This sequence was found in a person aged 18-70 years in good health. Sequenced input: blood. DNA for the CDR3: TGTGCCAGCAGTGAAGTTACCTATGGCTACACCTTC. Translation: CASSEVTYGYTF.